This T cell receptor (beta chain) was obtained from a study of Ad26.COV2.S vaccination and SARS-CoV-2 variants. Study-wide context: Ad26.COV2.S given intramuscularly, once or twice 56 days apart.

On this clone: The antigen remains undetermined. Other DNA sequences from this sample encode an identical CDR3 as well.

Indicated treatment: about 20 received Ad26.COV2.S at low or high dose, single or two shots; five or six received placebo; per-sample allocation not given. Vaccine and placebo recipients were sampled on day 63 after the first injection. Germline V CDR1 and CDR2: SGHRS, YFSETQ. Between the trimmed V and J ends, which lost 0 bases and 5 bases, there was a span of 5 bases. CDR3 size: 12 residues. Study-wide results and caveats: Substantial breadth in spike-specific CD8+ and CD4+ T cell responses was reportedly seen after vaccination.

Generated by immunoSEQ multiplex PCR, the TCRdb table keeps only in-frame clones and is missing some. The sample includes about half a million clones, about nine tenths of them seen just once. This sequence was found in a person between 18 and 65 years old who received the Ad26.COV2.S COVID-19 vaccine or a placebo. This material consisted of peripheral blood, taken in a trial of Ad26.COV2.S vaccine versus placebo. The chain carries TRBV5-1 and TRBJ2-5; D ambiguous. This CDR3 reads CASSLAGETQYF. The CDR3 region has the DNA TGCGCCAGCAGCTTGGCGGGCGAGACCCAGTACTTC. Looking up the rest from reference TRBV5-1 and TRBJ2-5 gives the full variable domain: KAGVTQTPRYLIKTRGQQVTLSCSPISGHRSVSWYQQTPGQGLQFLFEYFSETQRNKGNFPGRFSGRQFSNSRSEMNVSTLELGDSALYLCASSLAGETQYFGPGTRLLVL.